This T cell receptor (beta chain) was obtained from a study of blood T cell repertoires in COVID-19. Here immunoSEQ multiplex PCR was the method, and the copy in TCRdb shows in-frame clones only, minus some. Among about 530,000 clones listed, roughly 89% were seen once. With 3 bases removed from V and 4 bases from J, the gap between germline ends came to 7 bases. The CDR3 extends over 13 amino acids. The gene calls are TRBV12-3 or TRBV12-4 and TRBJ1-5, with D unclear. This receptor was identified in a woman in her fifties or sixties with COVID-19, enrolled during active disease. Sequenced input: peripheral blood. The DNA for the CDR3 is TGTGCCAGCAGTTTTTTGGCTAATCAGCCCCAGCATTTT. Protein sequence: CASSFLANQPQHF.